The present T cell receptor (beta chain) was sequenced within a study of T cell responses to AZD1222 COVID-19 vaccine. The CDR3 is 17 amino acids. V shed 3 bases and J shed 0 bases, with 12 bases lying between them. Germline CDR1 is SGHVS and CDR2 is FQNEAQ. The protocol was immunoSEQ multiplex PCR, while the TCRdb copy is restricted to in-frame clones and leaves out a portion. The top ten clones hold roughly 3.1% of a sample with about 80,000 clones, approximately 85% of them seen once. The V gene is TRBV7-8, the J gene TRBJ1-6; the D gene is possibly TRBD1 (5 bases). The sequenced sample was peripheral blood, obtained 28 days after the second AZD1222 dose. This TCR was recovered from an adult who received the AZD1222 COVID-19 vaccine. CDR3 region: CASSFGGGSSYNSPLHF. The CDR3 bases are TGTGCCAGCAGCTTTGGGGGGGGGAGCTCCTATAATTCACCCCTCCACTTT.